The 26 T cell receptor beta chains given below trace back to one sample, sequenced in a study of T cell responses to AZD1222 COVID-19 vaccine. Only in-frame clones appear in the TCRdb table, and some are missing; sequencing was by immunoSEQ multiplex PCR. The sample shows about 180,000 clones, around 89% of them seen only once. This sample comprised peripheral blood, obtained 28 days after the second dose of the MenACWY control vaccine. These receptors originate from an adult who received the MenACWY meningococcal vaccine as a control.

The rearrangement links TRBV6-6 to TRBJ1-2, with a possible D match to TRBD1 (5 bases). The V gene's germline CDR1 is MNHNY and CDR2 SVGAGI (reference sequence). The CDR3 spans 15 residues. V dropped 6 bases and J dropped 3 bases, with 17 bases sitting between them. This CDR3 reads CASRTPRDRDYGYTF. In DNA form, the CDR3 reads TGTGCCAGCAGAACTCCGAGGGACCGAGACTATGGCTACACCTTC.

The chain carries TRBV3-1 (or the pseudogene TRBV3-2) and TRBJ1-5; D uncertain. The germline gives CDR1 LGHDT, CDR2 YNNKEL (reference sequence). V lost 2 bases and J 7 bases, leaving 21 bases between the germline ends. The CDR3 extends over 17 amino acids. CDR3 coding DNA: TGTGCCAGCAGCCAATCCGGTGGTGCGGGGTCGGGACAGCCCCAGCATTTT. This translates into CASSQSGGAGSGQPQHF.

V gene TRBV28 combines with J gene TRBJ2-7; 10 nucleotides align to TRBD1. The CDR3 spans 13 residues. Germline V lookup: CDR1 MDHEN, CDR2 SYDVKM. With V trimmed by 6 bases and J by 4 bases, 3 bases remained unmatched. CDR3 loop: CASRPGQGYEQYF. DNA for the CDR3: TGTGCCAGCAGGCCGGGACAGGGGTACGAGCAGTACTTC.

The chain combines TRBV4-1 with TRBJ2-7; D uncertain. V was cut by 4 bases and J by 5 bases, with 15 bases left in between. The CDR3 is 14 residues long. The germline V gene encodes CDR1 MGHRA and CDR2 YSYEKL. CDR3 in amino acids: CASSPRTGSNEQYF. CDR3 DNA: TGCGCCAGCAGCCCTAGGACCGGCAGCAACGAGCAGTACTTC.

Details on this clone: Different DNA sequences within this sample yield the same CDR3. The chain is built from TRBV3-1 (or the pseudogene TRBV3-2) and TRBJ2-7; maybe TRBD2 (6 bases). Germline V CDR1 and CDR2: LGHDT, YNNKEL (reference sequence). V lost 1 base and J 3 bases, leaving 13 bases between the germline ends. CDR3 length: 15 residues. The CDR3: CASSQGSGVGYEQYF. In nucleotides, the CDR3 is TGTGCCAGCAGCCAAGGGTCGGGAGTTGGCTACGAGCAGTACTTC.

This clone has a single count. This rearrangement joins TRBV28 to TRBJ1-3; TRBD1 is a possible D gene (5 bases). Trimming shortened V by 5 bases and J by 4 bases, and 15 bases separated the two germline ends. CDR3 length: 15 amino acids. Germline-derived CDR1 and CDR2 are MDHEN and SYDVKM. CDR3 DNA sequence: TGTGCCAGCAGTGTTCGTGGGGGAGGCGGAAACACCATATATTTT. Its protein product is CASSVRGGGGNTIYF.

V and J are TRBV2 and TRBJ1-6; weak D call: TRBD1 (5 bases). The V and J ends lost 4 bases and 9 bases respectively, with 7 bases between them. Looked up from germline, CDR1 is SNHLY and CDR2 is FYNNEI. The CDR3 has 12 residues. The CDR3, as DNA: TGTGCCAGCAGTGCCGACAGTTCACCCCTCCACTTT. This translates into CASSADSSPLHF.

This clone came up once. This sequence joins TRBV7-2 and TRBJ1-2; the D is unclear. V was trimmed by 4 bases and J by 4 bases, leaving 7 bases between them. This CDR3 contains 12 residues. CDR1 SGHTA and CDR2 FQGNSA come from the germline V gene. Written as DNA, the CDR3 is TGTGCCAGCAGCTCTCGAGCCTATGGCTACACCTTC. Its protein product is CASSSRAYGYTF.

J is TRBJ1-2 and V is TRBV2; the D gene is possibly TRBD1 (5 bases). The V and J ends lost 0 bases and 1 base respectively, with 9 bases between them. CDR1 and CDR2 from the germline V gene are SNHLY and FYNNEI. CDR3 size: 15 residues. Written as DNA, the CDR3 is TGTGCCAGCAGTGAAGCTGGACACCTTAACTATGGCTACACCTTC. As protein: CASSEAGHLNYGYTF.

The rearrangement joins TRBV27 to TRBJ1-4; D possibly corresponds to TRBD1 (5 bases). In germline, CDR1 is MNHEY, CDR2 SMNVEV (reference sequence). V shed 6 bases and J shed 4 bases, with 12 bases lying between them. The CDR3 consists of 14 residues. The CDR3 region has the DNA TGTGCCAGCAGAGCAGGGAGGAATAATGAAAAACTGTTTTTT. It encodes CASRAGRNNEKLFF.

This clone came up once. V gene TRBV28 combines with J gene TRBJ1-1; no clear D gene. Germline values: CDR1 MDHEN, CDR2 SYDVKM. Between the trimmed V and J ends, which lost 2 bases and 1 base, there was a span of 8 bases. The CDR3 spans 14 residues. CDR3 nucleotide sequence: TGTGCCAGCAGTTTACCGCTCAGGAACACTGAAGCTTTCTTT. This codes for CASSLPLRNTEAFF.

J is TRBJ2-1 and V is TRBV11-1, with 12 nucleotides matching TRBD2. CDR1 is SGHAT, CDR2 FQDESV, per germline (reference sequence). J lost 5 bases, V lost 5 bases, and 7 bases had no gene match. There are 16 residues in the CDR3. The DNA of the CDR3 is TGTGCCAGCAGCCCTTGGACTAGCGGGAATAACAATGAGCAGTTCTTC. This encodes CASSPWTSGNNNEQFF.

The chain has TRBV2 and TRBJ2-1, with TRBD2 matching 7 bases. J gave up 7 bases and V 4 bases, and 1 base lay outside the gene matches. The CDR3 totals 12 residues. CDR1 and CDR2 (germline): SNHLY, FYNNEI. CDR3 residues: CASSGGGNEQFF. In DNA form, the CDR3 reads TGTGCCAGCAGTGGGGGGGGGAATGAGCAGTTCTTC. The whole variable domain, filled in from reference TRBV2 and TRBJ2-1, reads EPEVTQTPSHQVTQMGQEVILRCVPISNHLYFYWYRQILGQKVEFLVSFYNNEISEKSEIFDDQFSVERPDGSNFTLKIRSTKLEDSAMYFCASSGGGNEQFFGPGTRLTVL.

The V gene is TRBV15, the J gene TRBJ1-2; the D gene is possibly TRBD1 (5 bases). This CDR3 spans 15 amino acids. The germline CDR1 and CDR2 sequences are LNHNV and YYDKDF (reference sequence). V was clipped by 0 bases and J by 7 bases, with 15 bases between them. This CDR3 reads CATSRDGPGGRGYTF. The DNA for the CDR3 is TGTGCCACCAGCAGAGATGGTCCCGGGGGACGTGGCTACACCTTC.

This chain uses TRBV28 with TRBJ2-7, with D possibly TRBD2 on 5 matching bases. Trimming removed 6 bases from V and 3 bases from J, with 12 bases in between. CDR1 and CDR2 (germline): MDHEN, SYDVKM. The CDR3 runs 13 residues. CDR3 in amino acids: CASSLDGNYEQYF. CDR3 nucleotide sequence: TGTGCCAGCAGCCTCGACGGGAACTACGAGCAGTACTTC. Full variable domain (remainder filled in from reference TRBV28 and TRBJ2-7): DVKVTQSSRYLVKRTGEKVFLECVQDMDHENMFWYRQDPGLGLRLIYFSYDVKMKEKGDIPEGYSVSREKKERFSLILESASTNQTSMYLCASSLDGNYEQYFGPGTRLTVT.

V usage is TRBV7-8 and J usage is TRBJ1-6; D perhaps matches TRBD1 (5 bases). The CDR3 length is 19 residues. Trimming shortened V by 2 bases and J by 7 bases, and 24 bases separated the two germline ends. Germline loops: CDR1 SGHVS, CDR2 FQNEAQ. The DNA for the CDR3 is TGTGCCAGCAGCTTATTACCGGGGACGCGGCCACTCCGAAATTCACCCCTCCACTTT. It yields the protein CASSLLPGTRPLRNSPLHF. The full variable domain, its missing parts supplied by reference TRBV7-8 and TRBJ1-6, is GAGVSQSPRYKVAKRGQDVALRCDPISGHVSLFWYQQALGQGPEFLTYFQNEAQLDKSGLPSDRFFAERPEGSVSTLKIQRTQQEDSAVYLCASSLLPGTRPLRNSPLHFGNGTRLTVT.

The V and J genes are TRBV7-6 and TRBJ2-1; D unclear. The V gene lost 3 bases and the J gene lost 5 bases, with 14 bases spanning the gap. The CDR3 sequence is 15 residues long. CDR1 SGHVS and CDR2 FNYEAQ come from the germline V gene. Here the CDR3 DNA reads TGTGCCAGCAGCTTTATGAGTCGGTGGAACAATGAGCAGTTCTTC. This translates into CASSFMSRWNNEQFF.

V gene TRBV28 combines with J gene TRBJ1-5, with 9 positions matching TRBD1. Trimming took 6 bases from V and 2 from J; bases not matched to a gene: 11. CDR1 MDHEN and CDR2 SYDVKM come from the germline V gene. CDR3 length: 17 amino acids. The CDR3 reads CASSPTGGGDGNQPQHF. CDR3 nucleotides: TGTGCCAGCAGCCCCACAGGGGGCGGTGATGGCAATCAGCCCCAGCATTTT. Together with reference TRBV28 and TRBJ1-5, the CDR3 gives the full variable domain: DVKVTQSSRYLVKRTGEKVFLECVQDMDHENMFWYRQDPGLGLRLIYFSYDVKMKEKGDIPEGYSVSREKKERFSLILESASTNQTSMYLCASSPTGGGDGNQPQHFGDGTRLSIL.

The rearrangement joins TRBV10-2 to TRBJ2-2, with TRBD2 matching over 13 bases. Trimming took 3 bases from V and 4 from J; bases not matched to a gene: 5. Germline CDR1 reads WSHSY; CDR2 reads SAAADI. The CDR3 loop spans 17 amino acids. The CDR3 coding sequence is TGCGCCAGCAGTGACGGACTAGCGGGAGTTGTCACCGGGGAGCTGTTTTTT. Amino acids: CASSDGLAGVVTGELFF.

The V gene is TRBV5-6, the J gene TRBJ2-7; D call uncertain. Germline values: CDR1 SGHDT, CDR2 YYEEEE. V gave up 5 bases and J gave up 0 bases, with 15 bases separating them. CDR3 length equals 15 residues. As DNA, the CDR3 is TGTGCCAGCAGTCACTTCGGACGTCCCTCCTACGAGCAGTACTTC. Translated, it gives CASSHFGRPSYEQYF. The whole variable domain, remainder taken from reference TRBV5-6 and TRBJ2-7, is DAGVTQSPTHLIKTRGQQVTLRCSPKSGHDTVSWYQQALGQGPQFIFQYYEEEERQRGNFPDRFSGHQFPNYSSELNVNALLLGDSALYLCASSHFGRPSYEQYFGPGTRLTVT.

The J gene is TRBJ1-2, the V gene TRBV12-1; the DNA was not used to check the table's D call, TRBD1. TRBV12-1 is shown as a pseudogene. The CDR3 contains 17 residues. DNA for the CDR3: TGTGCCAGCAGCTTAGTGCTAGGGGACAGGGTTTTGAATGGCTACACCTTC. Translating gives CASSLVLGDRVLNGYTF.

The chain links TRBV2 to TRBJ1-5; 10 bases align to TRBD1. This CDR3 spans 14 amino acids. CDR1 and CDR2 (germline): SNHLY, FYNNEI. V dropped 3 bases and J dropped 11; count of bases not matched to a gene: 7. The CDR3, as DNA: TGTGCCAGCAGTGAGTGGGACAGGGGCATGACCCAGCATTTT. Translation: CASSEWDRGMTQHF.

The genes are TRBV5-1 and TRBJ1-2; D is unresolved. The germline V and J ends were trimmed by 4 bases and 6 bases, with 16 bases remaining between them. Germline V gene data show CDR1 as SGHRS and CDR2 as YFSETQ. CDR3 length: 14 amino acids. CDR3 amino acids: CASSPGPSSDGYTF. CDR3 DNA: TGCGCCAGCAGCCCCGGGCCTTCATCCGATGGCTACACCTTC.

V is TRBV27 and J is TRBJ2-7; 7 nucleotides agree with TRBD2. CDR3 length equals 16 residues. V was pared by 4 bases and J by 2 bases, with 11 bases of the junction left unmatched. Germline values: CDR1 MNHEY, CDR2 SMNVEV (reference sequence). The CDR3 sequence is CASSYLAGVNPYEQYF. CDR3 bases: TGTGCCAGCAGTTATCTTGCGGGAGTTAATCCCTACGAGCAGTACTTC.

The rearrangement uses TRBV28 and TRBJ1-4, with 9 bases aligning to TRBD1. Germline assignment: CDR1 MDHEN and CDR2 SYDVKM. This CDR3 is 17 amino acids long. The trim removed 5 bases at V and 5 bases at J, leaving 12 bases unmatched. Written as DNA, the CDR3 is TGTGCCAGCAGTACCCCCGCCGGTGGGACAGGGAATGAAAAACTGTTTTTT. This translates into CASSTPAGGTGNEKLFF.

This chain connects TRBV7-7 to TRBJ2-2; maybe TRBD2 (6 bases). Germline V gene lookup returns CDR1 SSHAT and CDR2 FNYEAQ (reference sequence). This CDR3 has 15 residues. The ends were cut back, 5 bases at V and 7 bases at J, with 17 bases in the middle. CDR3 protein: CASSPRSGRGGELFF. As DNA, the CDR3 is TGTGCCAGCAGCCCCAGGTCAGGGCGGGGCGGGGAGCTGTTTTTT.